This paragraph covers one T cell receptor beta chain sequence. Its antigen specificity is not known. The input lacks base qualities; no much larger clone sits a single base away. The donors were healthy, HIV-negative adults who had no recently reported acute infections or vaccinations. Every donor was a Caucasian adult living in Nashville, Tennessee, USA. CD4+ T cells were enriched by magnetic negative selection, after which naive cells were positively selected on CD45RA and the negative fraction was taken as the memory subset. Blood was collected by leukapheresis, and PBMCs were isolated by Ficoll-Histopaque density gradient centrifugation and then cryopreserved in liquid nitrogen vapor phase. Analytical flow cytometry was used to check the purity and quantity of every magnetically sorted T cell population. Genomic DNA was isolated from each sorted fraction and quantified by UV absorbance on a Nanodrop 2000c.

For CDR1 and CDR2, the germline V gene lists SGHTA and FQGNSA. Trimming at the junction amounts to 5 bases on V and 4 bases on J, and the germline ends lie 15 bases apart. The CDR3 sequence holds 15 residues, the cysteine and phenylalanine included. Only the CDR3 part of the read is kept: 45 bases, read in frame from the first base. This sample was included in a study of shared clonotypes between healthy human individuals (dated by TCRdb to 2018 to 2020). Study-level background: The cohort comprised a couple of women and a few men aged 18 to 49 years. To estimate repertoire size and how much clonotypes are shared between individuals, the study performed deep sequencing of blood TCR repertoires from roughly five healthy adults. For each donor, three plates each were used for CD4 naive and CD4 memory, two plates were used for CD8 naive, and one plate was used for CD8 memory. To increase sequencing depth and limit assay-specific biases, different laboratories used diverse techniques to prepare libraries and sequence TCR repertoires. Each donor's leukapheresis produced roughly between roughly 0.94 and 9.5 billion PBMCs.

Using the deep immunoSEQ assay, multiplex PCR amplified TCR CDR3 regions from genomic DNA. Extracted genomic DNA from each cell subset was distributed evenly across all wells of several immunoSEQ 96-well plates, and each plate was treated as a replicate. For sorted subsets, roughly 190 ng of genomic DNA, equivalent to some 33,000 T cell genomes, went into each replicate PCR. Purified libraries were measured with a Qubit 3.0 fluorometer, size-checked on a Bioanalyzer 2100, and measured again with the KAPA Library Quantification kit. Every immunoSEQ 96-well plate was sequenced on a dedicated single-read 150-cycle Illumina NextSeq 550 flow cell. Concerning the study's data processing: Because only junctional sequences without quality scores were contained in the immunoSEQ output, filtering matching that applied to full-length reads could not be performed. To assign V/J genes and CDR3, sequences were annotated using PyIR, a Python wrapper for IgBLAST v1.9, with IMGT germline references. Reads were removed for weak V/J assignments (E-value above 1e-6), missing CDR3, stop codons, out-of-frame junctions, or ambiguous translated residues. A V3J clonotype was defined by an identical inferred V gene, J gene, and CDR3 amino acid sequence. To compute the percentage overlap between repertoires, the number of shared unique clonotypes was divided by the size of the smaller repertoire. RTK rarefaction, the Chao1 estimator, and Recon v2.1 estimates of unobserved clonotypes were used to assess repertoire richness. Generation probabilities were computed with OLGA for all TCRbeta clonotypes obtained by the gDNA method from four donors. Not all clones reach the TCRdb copy of this immuneACCESS table, which keeps in-frame sequences only. Checked studies attribute under half of the gap to unresolved V genes and leave the rest unexplained. That table gives V, J and clone size, and the DNA gave D and trimming. The sample table records more than 2,000,000 clones; approximately 93% of these occur just once. The ten most abundant clones make up 0.39% of the sample.

Results the study describes overall, beyond this receptor: The small number of donors limited the genetic and exposure-history diversity represented. Sampling was restricted to blood, and TCR repertoires in tissue are likely to differ from TCR repertoires in blood. Incomplete sequencing was indicated by rarefaction of sorted-subset datasets, despite the large sequencing depth. When several donors were compared, the shared fraction of clonotypes was roughly 5% for naive CD4, around 4% for naive CD8, 2% to 2.5% for memory CD4, and under 0.5% for memory CD8. Pairwise subsampling indicated that sequencing depth was expected to affect the degree of clonotype sharing among donors. Estimated clonotype richness was generally larger for naive than for memory subsets. Higher generation probabilities were observed for clonotypes shared by all four sorted-subset donors than for non-shared clonotypes.

The receptor chain draws on TRBV7-2 and TRBJ1-5; D gene: possibly TRBD1, on 6 matching bases. The sequenced sample consisted of naive CD4+ T cells from PBMCs. What the cell subset or site label conveys for this sample: CD45RA+ positively selected. This TCR derives from a man between 18 and 29 years old in good health. Some clones in this sample may be carry-over from other donors' samples. The CDR3 here reads CASSPQGTTNQPQHF. The bases are TGTGCCAGCAGCCCGCAGGGGACAACAAATCAGCCCCAGCATTTT.